This passage covers 12 T cell receptor beta chains from one sample sequenced in a study of early T cells in non-severe SARS-CoV-2 infection. TCRdb reprocessed the 5' RACE reads with MiXCR, giving one entry per CDR3 protein. The table lists about 80,000 distinct CDR3 sequences, 14% to 15% of them singletons. Sequenced input: whole blood. Receptor source: an adult who was a healthcare worker with PCR-confirmed SARS-CoV-2 infection or an uninfected control (not recorded which).

This rearrangement joins TRBV7-9 to TRBJ1-5; D ambiguous. V was shortened by 10 bases and J by 6 bases, with 19 bases between the two germline ends. Germline assignment: CDR1 SEHNR and CDR2 FQNEAQ (reference sequence). This CDR3 has 14 residues. The CDR3 region is CAIDLGNFGQPQHF. As DNA, the CDR3 is TGTGCCATCGACCTAGGGAATTTCGGTCAGCCCCAGCATTTT.

This clonotype was detected many times. The chain is built from TRBV10-3 and TRBJ2-7; 12 nucleotides line up with TRBD1. V was clipped by 0 bases and J by 5 bases; unmatched bases: 5. This CDR3 has 16 amino acids. In germline, CDR1 is ENHRY, CDR2 SYGVKD. The CDR3: CAISESPGQGADEQYF. The CDR3 DNA reads as TGTGCCATCAGTGAGTCACCGGGACAGGGGGCGGACGAGCAGTACTTC.

This clonotype was found a few times. The V gene is TRBV2, the J gene TRBJ1-4; 8 nucleotides match TRBD1. The junction had 9 bases not matched to a gene; V was cut back by 6 bases and J by 6 bases. Germline CDR1 and CDR2: SNHLY and FYNNEI. The CDR3 consists of 15 residues. CDR3 coding DNA: TGTGCCAGCAGAGTAGGATCAGGGGGCCATGAAAAACTGTTTTTT. Protein: CASRVGSGGHEKLFF.

The chain links TRBV20-1 to TRBJ2-3; TRBD2 aligns across 8 bases. Looked up from germline, CDR1 is DFQATT and CDR2 is SNEGSKA (reference sequence). CDR3 length equals 13 residues. Trimming removed 3 bases from V and 5 bases from J; junction bases left unmatched: 4. The CDR3 DNA follows: TGCAGTGCTAGCGGGGGGGGAAGAGATACGCAGTATTTT. Residues: CSASGGGRDTQYF.

Only a few counts were recorded for this clonotype. The chain employs TRBV11-1 and TRBJ2-6; D not certain. The CDR3 is made up of 15 amino acids. Trimming left V 1 base short and J 0 bases short, with 4 bases between. Germline V gene data show CDR1 as SGHAT and CDR2 as FQDESV (reference sequence). CDR3 DNA sequence: TGTGCCAGCAGCTTAGGGTTCTCTGGGGCCAACGTCCTGACTTTC. This gives the protein CASSLGFSGANVLTF. Looking up the rest from reference TRBV11-1 and TRBJ2-6 gives the full variable domain: EAEVAQSPRYKITEKSQAVAFWCDPISGHATLYWYRQILGQGPELLVQFQDESVVDDSQLPKDRFSAERLKGVDSTLKIQPAELGDSAMYLCASSLGFSGANVLTFGAGSRLTVL.

The chain employs TRBV2 and TRBJ1-4; 8 bases are shared with TRBD1. The CDR3 extends over 15 amino acids. The V segment lost 2 bases and the J segment 8 bases; nucleotides outside the gene matches: 7. CDR1 and CDR2 from the germline V gene are SNHLY and FYNNEI. CDR3 DNA: TGTGCCAGCAGTGAAAAGACAGGGGACGGCGAAAAACTGTTTTTT. Encoded protein: CASSEKTGDGEKLFF. Combining the CDR3 with reference TRBV2 and TRBJ1-4 gives the whole variable domain EPEVTQTPSHQVTQMGQEVILRCVPISNHLYFYWYRQILGQKVEFLVSFYNNEISEKSEIFDDQFSVERPDGSNFTLKIRSTKLEDSAMYFCASSEKTGDGEKLFFGSGTQLSVL.

The chain has TRBV11-2 and TRBJ2-3, with 8 bases identical to TRBD2. The CDR3 runs 12 residues. Germline V gene data show CDR1 as SGHAT and CDR2 as FQNNGV. V trimming: 6 bases; J trimming: 8 bases; junction bases outside the gene matches: 4. CDR3 in amino acids: CASSNLAGTQYF. The CDR3 DNA reads as TGTGCCAGCAGTAATCTAGCGGGTACGCAGTATTTT.

The chain recombines TRBV9 with TRBJ1-4; D possibly corresponds to TRBD1 (6 bases). Germline lookup yields CDR1 SGDLS and CDR2 YYNGEE. The CDR3 totals 15 residues. V gave up 2 bases and J gave up 5 bases, with 13 bases separating them. The CDR3 spells CASSVGGQPNEKLFF. The CDR3 region has the DNA TGTGCCAGCAGCGTTGGCGGACAGCCAAATGAAAAACTGTTTTTT. The variable domain in full, with the rest retrieved from reference TRBV9 and TRBJ1-4, is DSGVTQTPKHLITATGQRVTLRCSPRSGDLSVYWYQQSLDQGLQFLIQYYNGEERAKGNILERFSAQQFPDLHSELNLSSLELGDSALYFCASSVGGQPNEKLFFGSGTQLSVL.

This clonotype was counted ten times or more. The chain joins TRBV9 to TRBJ2-3; 10 bases are shared with TRBD2. This CDR3 is built from 14 residues. V lost 4 bases and J lost 3; bases outside the gene matches: 2. Germline V gives CDR1 SGDLS, CDR2 YYNGEE. The CDR3 region is CASSPGLATDTQYF. Here the CDR3 DNA reads TGTGCCAGCAGCCCGGGACTAGCGACAGATACGCAGTATTTT.

Only a few counts were recorded for this clonotype. The V and J genes are TRBV19 and TRBJ1-2; 7 bases are a match to TRBD1. Germline CDR1 is LNHDA and CDR2 is SQIVND (reference sequence). The CDR3 loop spans 13 amino acids. V was pared by 7 bases and J by 6 bases, with 8 bases of the junction left unmatched. CDR3 sequence (DNA): TGTGCCAGTAATTTAAGGGACAGCAATGGCTACACCTTC. Protein: CASNLRDSNGYTF. Supplemented by reference TRBV19 and TRBJ1-2, the full variable domain reads DGGITQSPKYLFRKEGQNVTLSCEQNLNHDAMYWYRQDPGQGLRLIYYSQIVNDFQKGDIAEGYSVSREKKESFPLTVTSAQKNPTAFYLCASNLRDSNGYTFGSGTRLTVV.

Ten or more counts support this clonotype. CDR3 in DNA: TGTGCCAGCAGCCCCGGACAGTCTTGGAGCAATCAGCCCCAGCATTTT. Translated: CASSPGQSWSNQPQHF. The rearrangement uses TRBV5-5 and TRBJ1-5, with D possibly being TRBD1 (6 bases). Germline CDR1 reads SGHKS; CDR2 reads YYEKEE (reference sequence). CDR3 length: 16 amino acids. With 4 bases removed from V and 1 base from J, the gap between germline ends came to 15 bases.

The rearrangement uses TRBV12-3 or TRBV12-4 and TRBJ2-1; 8 bases are shared with TRBD2. This CDR3 contains 15 residues. The ends lost 1 base at V and 7 bases at J; junction bases unmatched: 6. CDR3 protein: CASSLGAGGRNEQFF. CDR3 nucleotide sequence: TGTGCCAGCAGTTTAGGGGCGGGGGGAAGGAATGAGCAGTTCTTC.